This TCR beta chain derives from a study of blood T cell repertoires in COVID-19. Across the whole study: COVID-19 samples, acute and convalescent, were from the United States, Italy and Spain. Nucleic acid was either cDNA or gDNA, and it came from T cells, B-cell-depleted T cells, or PBMCs.

Germline loops: CDR1 GTSNPN, CDR2 SVGIG (reference sequence). V trimming: 3 bases; J trimming: 4 bases; junction bases outside the gene matches: 2. The length of the CDR3 is 13 residues. In the original analysis: By means of reference gene primer amplification, nucleated cell counts were estimated. Method: immunoSEQ multiplex PCR; TCRdb's copy keeps in-frame clones and lacks some. The V and J calls and clone size are taken from that table; D and trimming were inferred from the DNA. This sample yields approximately 170,000 clones, of which about 80% are seen a single time; about 1.9% belongs to the top ten.

The sequence derives from a woman at least 80 years old with acute or convalescent COVID-19. This chain connects TRBV30 to TRBJ2-2; 7 positions agree with TRBD1. The specimen sequenced was peripheral blood. CDR3 in amino acids: CAWSGTVTGELFF. Written as DNA, the CDR3 is TGTGCCTGGAGCGGGACAGTCACCGGGGAGCTGTTTTTT.